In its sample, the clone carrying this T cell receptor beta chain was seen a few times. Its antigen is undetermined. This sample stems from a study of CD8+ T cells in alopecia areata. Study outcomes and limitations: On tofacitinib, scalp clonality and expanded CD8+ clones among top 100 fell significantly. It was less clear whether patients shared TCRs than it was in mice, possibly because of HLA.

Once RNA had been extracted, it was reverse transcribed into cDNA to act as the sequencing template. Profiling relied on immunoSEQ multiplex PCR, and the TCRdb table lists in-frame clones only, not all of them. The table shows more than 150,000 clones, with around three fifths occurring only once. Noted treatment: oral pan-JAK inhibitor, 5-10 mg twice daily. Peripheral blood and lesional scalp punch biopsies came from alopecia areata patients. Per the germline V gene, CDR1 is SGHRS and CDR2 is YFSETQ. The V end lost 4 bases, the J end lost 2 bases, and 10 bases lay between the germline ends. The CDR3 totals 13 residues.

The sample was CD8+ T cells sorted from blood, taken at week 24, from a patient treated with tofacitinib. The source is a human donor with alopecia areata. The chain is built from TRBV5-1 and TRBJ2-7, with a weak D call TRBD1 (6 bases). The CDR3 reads CASSTGSAYEQYF. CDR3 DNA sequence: TGCGCCAGCAGCACAGGGTCGGCCTACGAGCAGTACTTC. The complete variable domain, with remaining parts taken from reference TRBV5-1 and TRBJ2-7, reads KAGVTQTPRYLIKTRGQQVTLSCSPISGHRSVSWYQQTPGQGLQFLFEYFSETQRNKGNFPGRFSGRQFSNSRSEMNVSTLELGDSALYLCASSTGSAYEQYFGPGTRLTVT.